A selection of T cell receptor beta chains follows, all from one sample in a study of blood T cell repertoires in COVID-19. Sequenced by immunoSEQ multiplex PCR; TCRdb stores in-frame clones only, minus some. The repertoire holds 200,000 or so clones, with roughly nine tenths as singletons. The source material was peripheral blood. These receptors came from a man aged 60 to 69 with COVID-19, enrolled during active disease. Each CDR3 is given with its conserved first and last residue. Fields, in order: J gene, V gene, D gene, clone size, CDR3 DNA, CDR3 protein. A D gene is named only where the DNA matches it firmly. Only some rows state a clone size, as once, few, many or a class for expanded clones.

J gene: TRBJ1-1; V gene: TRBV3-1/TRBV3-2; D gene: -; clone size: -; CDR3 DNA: TGTGCCAGCAGCCAAGTGGGGGGGCGCAGAACTGAAGCTTTCTTT; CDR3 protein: CASSQVGGRRTEAFF
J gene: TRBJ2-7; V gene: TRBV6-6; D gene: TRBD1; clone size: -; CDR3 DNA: TGTGCCAGTGAAAGGGACAGTAGCTCCTACGAGCAGTACTTC; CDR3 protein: CASERDSSSYEQYF
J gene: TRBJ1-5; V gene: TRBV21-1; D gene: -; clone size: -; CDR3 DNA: TGTGCCAGCAGCGAAACAGGGTTTAGTCAGCCCCAGCATTTT; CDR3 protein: CASSETGFSQPQHF
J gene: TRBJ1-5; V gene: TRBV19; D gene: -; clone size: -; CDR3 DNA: TGTGCCAGTAGTATAGAAGGCGGGGTAAGAAGCAATCAGCCCCAGCATTTT; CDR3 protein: CASSIEGGVRSNQPQHF
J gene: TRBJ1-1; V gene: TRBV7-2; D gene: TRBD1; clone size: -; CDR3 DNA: TGTGCCAGCAGCTTAGTAGCCAGGGGGACTGAAGCTTTCTTT; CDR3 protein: CASSLVARGTEAFF
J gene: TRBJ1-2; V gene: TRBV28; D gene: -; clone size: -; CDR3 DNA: TGTGCCAGCACAGGGGAAGCCAGTGGCTACACCTTC; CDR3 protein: CASTGEASGYTF
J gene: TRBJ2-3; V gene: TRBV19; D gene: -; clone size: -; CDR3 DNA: TGTGCCAGTAGGGACACCGGGACACGGGGTACAGATACGCAGTATTTT; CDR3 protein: CASRDTGTRGTDTQYF
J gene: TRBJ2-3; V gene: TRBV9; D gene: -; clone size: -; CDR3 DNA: TGTGCCAGCAGCGTAGGTGAAGGCGGGAATGCAGATACGCAGTATTTT; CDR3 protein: CASSVGEGGNADTQYF
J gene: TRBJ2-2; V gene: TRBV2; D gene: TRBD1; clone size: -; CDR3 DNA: TGTGCCAGCACCTGGGGGGACAGGGGCAGAAACACCGGGGAGCTGTTTTTT; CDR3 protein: CASTWGDRGRNTGELFF
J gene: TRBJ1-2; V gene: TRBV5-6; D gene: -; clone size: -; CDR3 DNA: TGTGCCAGCAGCTTGGCAACAGCCACTAACTATGGCTACACCTTC; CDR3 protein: CASSLATATNYGYTF
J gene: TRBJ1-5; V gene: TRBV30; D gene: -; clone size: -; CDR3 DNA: TGTGCCTGGAGTGGGGCCCTTGGGAATCAGCCCCAGCATTTT; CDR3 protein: CAWSGALGNQPQHF
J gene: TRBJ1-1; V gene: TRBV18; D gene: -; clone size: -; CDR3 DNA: TGTGCCAGCTCACCACCGACACCGAACACTGAAGCTTTCTTT; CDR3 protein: CASSPPTPNTEAFF
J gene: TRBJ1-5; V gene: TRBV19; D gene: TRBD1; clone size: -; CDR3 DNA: TGTGCCAGTATCAAGGACAGGAGTAGCAATCAGCCCCAGCATTTT; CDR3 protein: CASIKDRSSNQPQHF
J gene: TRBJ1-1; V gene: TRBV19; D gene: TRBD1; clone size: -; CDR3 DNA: TGTGCCAGTAAGATCGACAGGGGAAATACTGAAGCTTTCTTT; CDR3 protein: CASKIDRGNTEAFF
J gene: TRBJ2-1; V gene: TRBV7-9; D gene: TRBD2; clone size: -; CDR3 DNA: TGTGCCAGCAGCTCGATACTAGCGGGAGTTTCCTACAATGAGCAGTTCTTC; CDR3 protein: CASSSILAGVSYNEQFF
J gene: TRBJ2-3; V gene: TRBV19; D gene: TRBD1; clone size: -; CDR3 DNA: TGTGCCAGTAGTCCGACCGGGACAGCCACAGATACGCAGTATTTT; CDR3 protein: CASSPTGTATDTQYF
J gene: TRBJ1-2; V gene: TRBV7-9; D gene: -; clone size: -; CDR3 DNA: TGTGCCAGCAGTGAGGGGGCTAACTATGGCTACACCTTC; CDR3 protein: CASSEGANYGYTF
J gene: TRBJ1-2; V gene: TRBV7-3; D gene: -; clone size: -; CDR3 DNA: TGTGCCAGCAGCCCCTTTCCGGGGTATGGCTACACCTTC; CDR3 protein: CASSPFPGYGYTF
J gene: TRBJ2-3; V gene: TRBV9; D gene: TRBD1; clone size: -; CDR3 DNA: TGTGCCAGCAGCCACGACAGGGGTGTCACAGATACGCAGTATTTT; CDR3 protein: CASSHDRGVTDTQYF
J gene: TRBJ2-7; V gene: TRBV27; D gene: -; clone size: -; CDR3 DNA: TGTGCCAGCATGAAACAGCAGTCCTACGAGCAGTACTTC; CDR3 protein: CASMKQQSYEQYF
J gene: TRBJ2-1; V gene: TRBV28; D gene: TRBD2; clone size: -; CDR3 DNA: TGTGCCAGCAGTTTAGAGTCTTTGGTAGCGGGATTCCCGCATCCCGAGCAGTTCTTC; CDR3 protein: CASSLESLVAGFPHPEQFF
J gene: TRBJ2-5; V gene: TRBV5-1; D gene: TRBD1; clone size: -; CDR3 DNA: TGCGCCAGCAGGACCGGGACAGGGAGGGAGACCCAGTACTTC; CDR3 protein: CASRTGTGRETQYF
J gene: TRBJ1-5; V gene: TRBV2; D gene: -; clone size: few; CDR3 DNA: TGTGCCAGCAGTGCGACAAATCAGCCCCAGCATTTT; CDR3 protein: CASSATNQPQHF
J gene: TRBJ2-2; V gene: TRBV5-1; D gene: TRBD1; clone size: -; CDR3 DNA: TGCGCCAGCAGCTTGTGGACAGGGAAGGACACCGGGGAGCTGTTTTTT; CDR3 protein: CASSLWTGKDTGELFF
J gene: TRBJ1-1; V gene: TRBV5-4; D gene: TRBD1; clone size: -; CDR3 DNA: TGTGCCAGCCGCCGTGGCAGGGGGAGGAACACTGAAGCTTTCTTT; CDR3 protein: CASRRGRGRNTEAFF
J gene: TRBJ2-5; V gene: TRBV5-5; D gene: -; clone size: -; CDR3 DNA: TGTGCCAGCAGCGAGGGACGGATGGGGGGAGAGACCCAGTACTTC; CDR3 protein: CASSEGRMGGETQYF
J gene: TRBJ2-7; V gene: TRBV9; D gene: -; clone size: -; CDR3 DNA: TGTGCCAGCAGCGAACGAGCGGGCGAGCAGTACTTC; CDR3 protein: CASSERAGEQYF
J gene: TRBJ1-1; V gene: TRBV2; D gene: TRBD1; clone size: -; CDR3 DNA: TGTGCCAGCATATTACCCAGGGGGCCGGGGACTGAAGCTTTCTTT; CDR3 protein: CASILPRGPGTEAFF